Listed below are T cell receptor beta chains from one sample, sequenced in a study of shared T cell receptors in the human thymus. TCRdb's copy holds only in-frame clones and misses some; the assay was immunoSEQ multiplex PCR. The sample comprises over 650,000 clones, 70% to 90% of which are singletons, and about 0.0094% rests with the top ten. These data are also associated with another study on human thymus T cells.

The specimen sequenced was thymocytes. The receptors here all came from a boy under two years old with a congenital heart defect. Both conserved end residues are part of each CDR3. The order of the fields is CDR3 DNA, CDR3 protein, V gene, J gene, clone size, D gene. D genes are given only for firm matches. Only some rows state a clone size, as once, few, many or a class for expanded clones.

TGCGCCAGCAGCCCCACCGCCGGACTAGCGGGAGGGGTCTACAATGAGCAGTTCTTC,CASSPTAGLAGGVYNEQFF,TRBV4-1,TRBJ2-1,NA,TRBD2
TGTGCCAGCAGCTACGGGAGTCGCTACGAGCAGTACTTC,CASSYGSRYEQYF,TRBV5-6,TRBJ2-7,NA,NA
TGTGCCAGCAGCACGACCGACTATAGCAATCAGCCCCAGCATTTT,CASSTTDYSNQPQHF,TRBV5-8,TRBJ1-5,NA,NA
TGCGCCAGCAGCCGGACCCGGGCCCCGGGGGGCTACACCTTC,CASSRTRAPGGYTF,TRBV4-3,TRBJ1-2,NA,NA
TGTGCCAGCAGTGAAAGGACAGTATCCTACGAGCAGTACTTC,CASSERTVSYEQYF,TRBV2,TRBJ2-7,NA,NA
TGTGCCAGCAGTGGAGCGGGACACTCGAACACTGAAGCTTTCTTT,CASSGAGHSNTEAFF,TRBV6-1,TRBJ1-1,once,NA
TGTGCCAGCAGAAAGGGTAGCGACACCGGGGAGCTGTTTTTT,CASRKGSDTGELFF,TRBV27,TRBJ2-2,NA,NA
TGTGCCAGCAGTGGGGGCAGGGGCCTTAATGAAAAACTGTTTTTT,CASSGGRGLNEKLFF,TRBV2,TRBJ1-4,NA,NA
TGTGCCAGCGCTCCGGGAGGGCCCGCTCTCGAGCAGTACTTC,CASAPGGPALEQYF,TRBV27,TRBJ2-7,few,TRBD2
TGTGCCAGCAGCGTAGGACTAGCGGGGGGTCAAGAGACCCAGTACTTC,CASSVGLAGGQETQYF,TRBV9,TRBJ2-5,NA,TRBD2